This TCR beta chain came from a study of T cell repertoires in cytomegalovirus infection (dated 2019 in TCRdb). At the level of the whole study: Alongside well-studied HLA-B-restricted epitopes, the peptide stimulations were aimed at recently identified HLA-C-restricted CMV epitopes, whose presentation resists viral immunomodulation. Donor HLA type was relevant to the analysis, as public TCR beta signatures indicated carriage of CMV infection together with the matching HLA type.

The research as a whole found: In both this cohort and an independent cohort of some 380 donors, the cumulative frequency of public TCR beta family members distinguished carriers of CMV infection plus the relevant HLA type. In the ex vivo response, HLA-C-restricted CMV-specific TCR beta clonotypes were dominant, and in two of eight donors the single most frequent clonotype came from this HLA-C-restricted group.

In the paper's terms, the treatment or condition label means: in vitro stimulation with specific CMV peptide epitopes to enrich CMV-specific T cells. The sequencer was an Illumina HiSeq 1500. Through fastp at Q25 and MiXCR, TCRdb rebuilt clones from the public reads, retaining in-frame beta chains. CDR3 protein sequences are deduplicated, and each keeps its most common genes and DNA. This sample is represented by roughly 990,000 distinct CDR3 sequences; less than 35% of them were singletons. Over 12% of the sample is in the top ten clones. Turning to this clonotype: Its antigen is unknown. No clone much larger than this one lies a single base away; base qualities are absent.

The source is a human donor in good health (CMV status not recorded). Some clones in this sample may be carry-over from other donors' samples. The material sequenced was cultured CD8+ T cells from PBMCs, taken from culture after CMV antigen stimulation.

The CDR3 protein: CASSYSKSGGGNGYTF. The DNA sequence is TGTGCCAGCAGTTACTCGAAAAGTGGGGGAGGAAATGGCTACACCTTC. The chain is assembled from TRBV6-5 and TRBJ1-2, with TRBD1 as a weak D call on 5 bases. From cysteine to phenylalanine, the CDR3 is 16 amino acids long. Of the read, only the CDR3 DNA is kept; its 48 bases are in frame from base 1. Relative to germline, V is 0 bases shorter and J is 6 bases shorter, with 17 bases between their ends. The germline V gene specifies MNHEY as CDR1 and SVGAGI as CDR2.